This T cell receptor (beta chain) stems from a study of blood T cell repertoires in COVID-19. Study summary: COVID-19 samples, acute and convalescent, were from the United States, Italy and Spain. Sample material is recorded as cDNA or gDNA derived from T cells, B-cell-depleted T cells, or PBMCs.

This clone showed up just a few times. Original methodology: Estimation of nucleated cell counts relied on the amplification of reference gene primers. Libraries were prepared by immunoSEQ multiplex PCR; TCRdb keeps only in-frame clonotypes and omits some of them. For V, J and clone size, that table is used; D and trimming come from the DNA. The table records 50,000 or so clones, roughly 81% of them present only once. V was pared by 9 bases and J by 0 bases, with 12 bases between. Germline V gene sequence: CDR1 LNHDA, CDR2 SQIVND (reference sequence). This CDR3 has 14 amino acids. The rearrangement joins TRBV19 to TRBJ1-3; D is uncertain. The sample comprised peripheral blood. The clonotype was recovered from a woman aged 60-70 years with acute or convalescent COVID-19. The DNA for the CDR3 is TGTGCCAGCGTCGAGTGGGCCTCTGGAAACACCATATATTTT. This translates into CASVEWASGNTIYF.